Below are 12 T cell receptor beta chains sequenced from a single sample in a study of blood T cell repertoires in COVID-19. The table came from immunoSEQ multiplex PCR; TCRdb's copy has only in-frame clones and leaves some out. The table lists around 200,000 clones, approximately 89% of them singletons. Sequencing was carried out using peripheral blood. The source is a man aged 65-85 years with acute or convalescent COVID-19.

The V gene is TRBV10-3, the J gene TRBJ1-5; 12 bases match TRBD1. The CDR3 spans 17 residues. V was clipped by 3 bases and J by 3 bases; unmatched bases: 6. The V gene's germline CDR1 is ENHRY and CDR2 SYGVKD. The CDR3 reads CAISDYLGQGANQPQHF. The DNA of the CDR3 is TGTGCCATCAGTGATTACCTGGGACAGGGGGCCAATCAGCCCCAGCATTTT.

This clone was counted between two and nine times. The chain combines TRBV6-5 with TRBJ1-4, with 9 bases fitting TRBD1. Germline V gives CDR1 MNHEY, CDR2 SVGAGI. The ends lost 6 bases at V and 5 bases at J; junction bases unmatched: 7. The CDR3 has 15 residues. The DNA for the CDR3 is TGTGCCAGCAGGGACAGGGGTAACGTCAATGAAAAACTGTTTTTT. Amino acids: CASRDRGNVNEKLFF.

The chain is built from TRBV3-1 (or the pseudogene TRBV3-2) and TRBJ2-5; tentative D call: TRBD1 (5 bases). The V gene lost 3 bases and the J gene lost 5 bases, with 10 bases spanning the gap. The CDR3 has 13 amino acids. Germline-derived CDR1 and CDR2 are LGHDT and YNNKEL (reference sequence). In DNA, the CDR3 is TGTGCCAGCAGCCATATTCCAGGGGAGACCCAGTACTTC. Translating gives CASSHIPGETQYF.

The chain has TRBV2 and TRBJ2-2, with D maybe TRBD2 (7 bases). V dropped 8 bases and J dropped 5 bases, with 15 bases sitting between them. Germline V gives CDR1 SNHLY, CDR2 FYNNEI. The CDR3 is 14 amino acids. Here the CDR3 reads CASSLQGGTGELFF. In DNA, the CDR3 is TGTGCCAGCTCGTTACAGGGAGGGACCGGGGAGCTGTTTTTT.

The chain has TRBV5-4 and TRBJ2-5, with 8 bases lining up with TRBD1. The V gene's germline CDR1 is SGHNT and CDR2 YYREEE (reference sequence). The CDR3 runs 16 residues. With 4 bases clipped from V and 2 bases from J, the junction kept 10 bases outside the gene matches. The CDR3, as DNA: TGTGCCAGCAGCGCCAGGGGCAGGGGGCTGCAAGAGACCCAGTACTTC. Translating it yields CASSARGRGLQETQYF.

This clone was found once. The J gene is TRBJ2-7, the V gene TRBV4-1, with TRBD2 identical over 10 bases. The germline CDR1 and CDR2 sequences are MGHRA and YSYEKL. With V trimmed by 2 bases and J by 4 bases, 5 bases remained unmatched. There are 15 residues in the CDR3. CDR3 sequence: CASSQSGTSVYEQYF. CDR3 in DNA: TGCGCCAGCAGCCAATCCGGGACTAGCGTGTACGAGCAGTACTTC.

The chain uses TRBV20-1 and TRBJ2-3; D perhaps matches TRBD2 (6 bases). The CDR3 has 14 residues. Germline CDR1 and CDR2: DFQATT and SNEGSKA (reference sequence). Trimming removed 3 bases at V and 0 bases at J, with 10 bases between. CDR3 in DNA: TGCAGTGCTAGTGGGCGGGGAAGCACAGATACGCAGTATTTT. Its translation is CSASGRGSTDTQYF.

This clone was counted a single time. The chain couples TRBV11-3 to TRBJ2-1, with D possibly TRBD1 on 6 matching bases. V shed 4 bases and J shed 10 bases, with 17 bases lying between them. This CDR3 is 14 amino acids long. The germline V gene encodes CDR1 SGHNT and CDR2 YENEEA. CDR3 sequence reads: CASSSRYRDREQFF. The CDR3 DNA is TGTGCCAGCAGCTCCAGATACAGGGATCGAGAGCAGTTCTTC.

V gene TRBV7-9 combines with J gene TRBJ1-1; the D gene is possibly TRBD1 (5 bases). The germline V gene has CDR1 SEHNR and CDR2 FQNEAQ (reference sequence). The V and J ends lost 4 bases and 6 bases respectively, with 21 bases between them. The length of the CDR3 is 16 residues. CDR3 sequence (DNA): TGTGCCAGCAGCTCCGCTGGGTCAGGGCGACGAGCTGAAGCTTTCTTT. Translating gives CASSSAGSGRRAEAFF.

This chain connects TRBV29-1 to TRBJ1-4, with D possibly TRBD1 on 5 matching bases. Germline CDR1 SQVTM, CDR2 ANQGSEA. The CDR3 is 13 amino acids. The germline V and J ends were trimmed by 5 bases and 5 bases, with 12 bases remaining between them. The CDR3 sequence is CSVQRQGNEKLFF. The CDR3 DNA follows: TGCAGCGTTCAGCGCCAGGGCAATGAAAAACTGTTTTTT.

The sample holds one count of this clone. The chain is built from TRBV2 and TRBJ1-4; TRBD1 matches 8 bases. Germline lookup yields CDR1 SNHLY and CDR2 FYNNEI. The V and J ends lost 6 bases and 3 bases, in that order; junction bases with no gene match: 6. The CDR3 is made up of 15 amino acids. CDR3 region: CASSSDRGANEKLFF. The CDR3, as DNA: TGTGCCAGCAGCTCCGACAGGGGTGCTAATGAAAAACTGTTTTTT.

The chain uses TRBV12-3 or TRBV12-4 and TRBJ1-2, with TRBD1 matching 8 bases. The CDR3 extends over 13 amino acids. V lost 7 bases, J lost 7 bases, and 8 bases stayed unmatched. The CDR3 protein is CASTLSGGGGYTF. For the CDR3, the DNA is TGTGCCAGCACCCTCTCAGGGGGCGGTGGCTACACCTTC.